This T cell receptor (beta chain) is drawn from a study of tumor and adjacent non-tumor tissue in lung cancer. RNA was extracted from bulk tissue without any cell sorting. Distant lung tissue was collected more than 3 cm away from the tumor edge. A word on this clonotype: Its ends do not fully match the called genes, so a read error is possible.

The library came from three nested PCR rounds adapted from ARM-PCR protocols. From the multiplex PCR reads, TCRdb called clonotypes with MiXCR, one entry per CDR3 protein. The sample includes 40,000 to 50,000 distinct CDR3 sequences, 64% of them seen just once. Germline CDR1 is PRHDT and CDR2 is FYEKMQ (reference sequence). CDR3 length: 19 amino acids. The rearrangement joins TRBV13 to TRBJ2-1, with a possible D match to TRBD2 (6 bases). Sequenced input: distant non-tumor lung tissue. The sequence was obtained from a woman in her 70s with non-small cell lung cancer. The DNA of the CDR3 is TGTGCCAGCAGCACAAGACACCTGACTAGGCGGGTCTCCTACAATGAGCAGCTCTTC. It yields the protein CASSTRHLTRRVSYNEQLF. The full variable domain, rest sourced from reference TRBV13 and TRBJ2-1, is AAGVIQSPRHLIKEKRETATLKCYPIPRHDTVYWYQQGPGQDPQFLISFYEKMQSDKGSIPDRFSAQQFSDYHSELNMSSLELGDSALYFCASSTRHLTRRVSYNEQLFGPGTRLTVL.